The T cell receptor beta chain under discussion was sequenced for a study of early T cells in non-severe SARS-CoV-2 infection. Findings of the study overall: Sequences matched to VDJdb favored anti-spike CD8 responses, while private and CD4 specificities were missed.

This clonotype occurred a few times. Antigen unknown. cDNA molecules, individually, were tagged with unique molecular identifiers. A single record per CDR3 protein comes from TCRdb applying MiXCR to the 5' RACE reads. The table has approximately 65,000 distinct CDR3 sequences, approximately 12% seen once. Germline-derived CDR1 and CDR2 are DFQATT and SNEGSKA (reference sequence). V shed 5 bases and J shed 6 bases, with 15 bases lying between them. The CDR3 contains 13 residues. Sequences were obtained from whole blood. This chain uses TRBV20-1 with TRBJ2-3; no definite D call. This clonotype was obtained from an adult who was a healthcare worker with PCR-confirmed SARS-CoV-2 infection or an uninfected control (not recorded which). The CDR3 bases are TGCAGTGCTCAGACCAGCCCCGATGATACGCAGTATTTT. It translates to CSAQTSPDDTQYF.